The 26 T cell receptor beta chains in this list originate from one sample, sequenced in a study of immune heterogeneity within non-small cell lung tumors. The TCR beta CDR3 region was amplified by multiplex PCR employing 32 V and 13 J primers. Using its own MiXCR run on the multiplex PCR reads, TCRdb lists one record per CDR3 protein. Here the sample spans about 20,000 distinct CDR3 sequences, 25% to 30% being singletons. Per sample, approximately 600 ng of bulk tumor genomic DNA was the template used. From each primary tumor, several far-apart biopsies were obtained during surgery. Enrolled individuals presented with untreated, newly diagnosed non-small cell lung cancer and received curative surgery. Sequenced: lung tumor tissue. The receptors were sampled from a man aged 35 to 55 with non-small cell lung cancer.

With regard to this clonotype: A clone one base away is much larger, so this may be a read error. The chain joins TRBV6-5 to TRBJ2-3, with TRBD2 as a possible D gene (5 bases). There are 17 residues in the CDR3. Germline V CDR1 and CDR2: MNHEY, SVGAGI. The CDR3: CASSYSIAIASKDTQYF. CDR3 DNA: TGTGCCAGCAGTTACTCAATCGCGATAGCTAGCAAAGATACGCAGTATTTT.

The table lists this clonotype with many counts. Mismatch with germline at one junction end may stem from a read error. This rearrangement joins TRBV12-5 to TRBJ1-5; weak D call: TRBD1 (5 bases). The CDR3 spans 11 residues. Germline CDR1 is LGHNT and CDR2 is FRNRAP. CDR3 in amino acids: CASGTGRELNF. The CDR3 DNA follows: TGTGCTAGTGGAACAGGCCGGGAATTGAATTTT.

This clonotype showed up just a few times. The chain has TRBV5-4 and TRBJ2-6; 14 nucleotides align to TRBD2. The CDR3 is 17 residues long. V shed 4 bases, J shed 4 bases, and the junction held 4 bases outside the gene matches. The germline V gene encodes CDR1 SGHNT and CDR2 YYREEE (reference sequence). The CDR3 nucleotides read TGTGCCAGCAGCGGGGGACTAGCGGGAGCCGGGGCCAACGTCCTGACTTTC. Translating gives CASSGGLAGAGANVLTF.

This clonotype was counted ten times or more. The V gene is TRBV10-2, the J gene TRBJ2-7, with 8 bases lining up with TRBD2. V shed 10 bases, J shed 6 bases, and the junction held 11 bases outside the gene matches. Per germline, CDR1 WSHSY and CDR2 SAAADI. The CDR3 extends over 13 amino acids. The CDR3 spells CATSTSDNGEQYF. The CDR3 nucleotides read TGCGCCACCTCGACTAGCGATAACGGCGAGCAGTACTTC.

This clonotype was counted many times. V and J are TRBV15 and TRBJ1-1; D might be TRBD1 (5 bases). The germline gives CDR1 LNHNV, CDR2 YYDKDF (reference sequence). The CDR3 runs 13 residues. V shed 0 bases and J shed 5 bases, with 7 bases lying between them. CDR3 in amino acids: CATSRDRQTEAFF. The CDR3 nucleotides read TGTGCCACCAGCAGAGATAGACAGACTGAAGCTTTCTTT.

This clonotype appeared many times. J is TRBJ2-7 and V is TRBV9; the D gene is possibly TRBD2 (6 bases). CDR3 length: 13 amino acids. Looked up from germline, CDR1 is SGDLS and CDR2 is YYNGEE. Trimming took off 7 bases at V and 7 bases at J, with 18 bases between the two ends. This CDR3 reads CASSGGAESEQYF. The CDR3 bases are TGTGCCAGCTCCGGGGGAGCTGAGAGTGAGCAGTACTTC.

The genes are TRBV12-3 or TRBV12-4 and TRBJ1-1, with unresolved D. V was pared by 3 bases and J by 5 bases, with 4 bases between. CDR3 length: 11 residues. The CDR3 nucleotides are TGTGCCAGCAGTTTCGGAACTGAAGCTTTCTTT. Protein: CASSFGTEAFF.

The chain has TRBV10-2 and TRBJ1-1; 7 bases agree with TRBD1. Per the germline V gene, CDR1 is WSHSY and CDR2 is SAAADI. Trimming cost V 4 bases and J 4 bases; bases outside gene matches: 9. The CDR3 is 15 amino acids. The chain's CDR3 is CASSGPTPGGTEAFF. CDR3 sequence (DNA): TGCGCCAGCAGTGGACCGACCCCAGGGGGCACTGAAGCTTTCTTT.

This clonotype has just one count. The chain has TRBV6-2 or TRBV6-3 and TRBJ2-6; TRBD1 is a possible D gene (6 bases). The CDR3 is 17 residues long. From germline, CDR1 is MNHEY and CDR2 SVGEGT. Deletions cut 0 bases from V and 0 bases from J, with 9 bases between. This chain's CDR3 is CASSYSGARSGANVLTF. CDR3 sequence (DNA): TGTGCCAGCAGTTACTCGGGGGCGCGCTCTGGGGCCAACGTCCTGACTTTC.

The chain couples TRBV4-1 to TRBJ2-6; D is ambiguous. Looked up from germline, CDR1 is MGHRA and CDR2 is YSYEKL. V was cut by 4 bases and J by 0 bases, with 13 bases left in between. The CDR3 extends over 17 amino acids. DNA for the CDR3: TGCGCCAGCAGCCCCGTCGACACAACCTCTGGGGCCAACGTCCTGACTTTC. Its translation: CASSPVDTTSGANVLTF.

V and J are TRBV5-1 and TRBJ2-5; 8 bases map to TRBD2. The CDR3 runs 15 residues. Germline CDR1 is SGHRS and CDR2 is YFSETQ. V lost 6 bases, J lost 4 bases, and 11 bases stayed unmatched. The CDR3 DNA follows: TGCGCCAGCACCCTTAGCGGGATCGGCTCAGAGACCCAGTACTTC. It is translated as CASTLSGIGSETQYF.

This clonotype has more than one count but fewer than ten. V gene TRBV5-1 combines with J gene TRBJ2-7; the match to TRBD1 covers 8 bases. The CDR3 consists of 14 residues. Germline V CDR1 and CDR2: SGHRS, YFSETQ. The V gene end was trimmed by 3 bases and the J gene end by 3 bases; junction bases not matched to a gene: 5. This chain's CDR3 is CASSSSGGIYEQYF. Written as DNA, the CDR3 is TGCGCCAGCAGCTCTTCAGGGGGCATCTACGAGCAGTACTTC.

In this sample, this clonotype turned up a few times. The chain is built from TRBV20-1 and TRBJ2-3; unclear D gene. V lost 0 bases to trimming and J lost 0 bases, with 10 bases between them. The CDR3 is 15 amino acids. CDR1 and CDR2 (germline): DFQATT, SNEGSKA (reference sequence). For the CDR3, the DNA is TGCAGTGCTAGAGATCGGGCTAGGAGCACAGATACGCAGTATTTT. Its translation: CSARDRARSTDTQYF.

This clonotype was detected many times. This chain connects TRBV11-2 to TRBJ1-3; a possible D gene is TRBD1 (6 bases). This CDR3 comprises 15 residues. V was trimmed by 0 bases and J by 1 base, leaving 7 bases between them. The germline V gene encodes CDR1 SGHAT and CDR2 FQNNGV. The CDR3 spells CASSLEGGSGNTIYF. In DNA form, the CDR3 reads TGTGCCAGCAGCTTAGAAGGGGGGTCTGGAAACACCATATATTTT.

By frequency in the sample, this clonotype is medium-sized (0.01 to 0.1%). The gene calls are TRBV19 and TRBJ2-7, with 10 nucleotides matching TRBD1. V lost 4 bases, J lost 5 bases, and 5 bases stayed unmatched. CDR1 LNHDA and CDR2 SQIVND come from the germline V gene (reference sequence). The CDR3 spans 14 residues. The CDR3 loop reads CASSTGTGEHEQYF. As DNA, the CDR3 is TGTGCCAGTAGTACGGGGACAGGGGAGCACGAGCAGTACTTC.

This clonotype is deemed medium-sized (0.01 to 0.1%). The chain joins TRBV2 to TRBJ1-1; D is possibly TRBD1 (6 bases). CDR1 and CDR2 (germline): SNHLY, FYNNEI. Trimming stripped 8 bases from V and 0 bases from J, with 10 bases between. This CDR3 region has 13 residues. The CDR3 coding sequence is TGTGCCAGCCACAGGGTCATGAACACTGAAGCTTTCTTT. It is translated as CASHRVMNTEAFF.

This clonotype has a count of ten or more. This chain links TRBV24-1 with TRBJ2-1; the match to TRBD2 covers 7 bases. The CDR3 is 16 residues long. Germline CDR1 is KGHDR and CDR2 is SFDVKD. With V trimmed by 4 bases and J by 7 bases, 12 bases remained unmatched. CDR3 protein: CATSESGGRFRNEQFF. The CDR3 nucleotides are TGTGCCACCAGTGAGTCGGGCGGGAGATTTAGGAATGAGCAGTTCTTC.

On this clonotype: A much larger clonotype is one base distant, so this may be a read error. CDR3 in amino acids: CSASPGHFYEQFF. CDR3 nucleotides: TGCAGTGCTAGTCCGGGACACTTCTACGAGCAGTTCTTC. This chain connects TRBV20-1 to TRBJ2-1, with a weak D call TRBD1 (6 bases). The CDR3 length is 13 residues. Trimming stripped 3 bases from V and 10 bases from J, with 16 bases between. The V gene's germline CDR1 is DFQATT and CDR2 SNEGSKA (reference sequence).

In the case of this clonotype: A much larger clone sits a single nucleotide away, making a read error possible. The chain combines TRBV2 with TRBJ1-2; 7 positions agree with TRBD1. The V segment lost 7 bases and the J segment 3 bases; nucleotides outside the gene matches: 5. From germline, CDR1 is SNHLY and CDR2 FYNNEI. The CDR3 is made up of 13 amino acids. The CDR3 DNA reads as TGTGCCAGCAACAGGGGCCCCGACTATGGCTACACCTTC. The encoded protein is CASNRGPDYGYTF.

This clonotype was detected many times. The chain carries TRBV20-1 and TRBJ2-7; 9 nucleotides match TRBD1. This CDR3 spans 12 amino acids. Trimming at V came to 5 bases and at J to 4 bases, leaving 3 bases not matched to a gene. Germline lookup yields CDR1 DFQATT and CDR2 SNEGSKA (reference sequence). The CDR3 here is CSAGDREYEQYF. CDR3 DNA sequence: TGCAGTGCTGGGGACAGGGAATACGAGCAGTACTTC.

This clonotype was detected ten times or more. The V and J genes are TRBV2 and TRBJ1-2; D gene ambiguous. The V gene's germline CDR1 is SNHLY and CDR2 FYNNEI. Trimming cost V 0 bases and J 6 bases, with 11 bases left between them. This CDR3 contains 14 residues. The CDR3 spells CASSEARGVDGYTF. The CDR3 coding sequence is TGTGCCAGCAGTGAAGCGCGGGGAGTGGATGGCTACACCTTC. Full variable domain (outside the CDR3, taken from reference TRBV2 and TRBJ1-2): EPEVTQTPSHQVTQMGQEVILRCVPISNHLYFYWYRQILGQKVEFLVSFYNNEISEKSEIFDDQFSVERPDGSNFTLKIRSTKLEDSAMYFCASSEARGVDGYTFGSGTRLTVV.

A few counts support this clonotype. The chain is built from TRBV5-4 and TRBJ1-2; D not certain. The CDR3 sequence is 13 residues long. Germline V lookup: CDR1 SGHNT, CDR2 YYREEE (reference sequence). V shed 0 bases and J shed 4 bases, with 7 bases lying between them. The CDR3 sequence: CASSLASGYGYTF. The CDR3 region has the DNA TGTGCCAGCAGCTTGGCTTCAGGCTATGGCTACACCTTC.

In its sample, this clonotype was seen many times. J is TRBJ1-6 and V is TRBV10-3; 10 positions agree with TRBD1. This CDR3 comprises 13 residues. Germline V gives CDR1 ENHRY, CDR2 SYGVKD. Trimming cost V 7 bases and J 10 bases; bases outside gene matches: 4. The CDR3 sequence: CAITGTGDSPLHF. The CDR3 region has the DNA TGTGCCATCACCGGGACAGGGGACTCACCCCTCCACTTT.

Note on this clonotype: Possible read error: a much larger clone is one base away. The chain joins TRBV7-8 to TRBJ1-5; D perhaps matches TRBD1 (6 bases). The CDR3 runs to 16 residues. Trimming removed 0 bases from V and 4 bases from J, with 13 bases in between. Germline V gene lookup returns CDR1 SGHVS and CDR2 FQNEAQ. The CDR3 loop reads CASSLACRGENQPQHF. CDR3 in DNA: TGTGCCAGCAGCTTAGCGTGCAGGGGTGAGAATCAGCCCCAGCATTTT. Filled out from reference TRBV7-8 and TRBJ1-5, the complete variable domain reads GAGVSQSPRYKVAKRGQDVALRCDPISGHVSLFWYQQALGQGPEFLTYFQNEAQLDKSGLPSDRFFAERPEGSVSTLKIQRTQQEDSAVYLCASSLACRGENQPQHFGDGTRLSIL.

CDR3: CASSVGDRGSPLHF. The DNA of the CDR3 is TGTGCCAGCAGCGTTGGGGACAGGGGCTCACCCCTCCACTTT. This chain uses TRBV9 with TRBJ1-6, with 10 bases identical to TRBD1. The J segment lost 10 bases and the V segment lost 2 bases, leaving 3 bases of the junction unmatched. The CDR3 sequence is 14 residues long. CDR1 SGDLS and CDR2 YYNGEE come from the germline V gene.

The CDR3 sequence is CASSYRGEIEQFF. For the CDR3, the DNA is TGTGCCAGCAGCTACAGGGGGGAAATTGAGCAGTTCTTC. The genes are TRBV12-3 or TRBV12-4 and TRBJ2-1; 8 positions match TRBD1. This CDR3 contains 13 residues. V lost 6 bases and J lost 9; bases outside the gene matches: 7.